This T cell receptor (beta chain) was profiled in a study of blood T cell repertoires in COVID-19. The junction had 8 bases not matched to a gene; V was cut back by 3 bases and J by 7 bases. CDR3 length equals 15 residues. CDR1 and CDR2 from the germline V gene are LGHNA and YNFKEQ. Only in-frame clones appear in the TCRdb table, and some are missing; sequencing was by immunoSEQ multiplex PCR. The top ten clones hold more than 2% of a sample with approximately 310,000 clones, 75% to 90% of them seen once. Self-reported history from a screening survey and questionnaire set each donor's cohort. Only a few counts were recorded for this clone.

The sample taken for sequencing was PBMCs or T cells enriched from blood (not recorded which). This rearrangement joins TRBV4-2 to TRBJ1-1, with TRBD1 matching 10 bases. This receptor was obtained from a man aged 30 to 39 who had recovered from COVID-19. DNA of the CDR3: TGTGCCAGCAGCCAGAAGTCGACAGGGGGCGTTGAAGCTTTCTTT. It translates to CASSQKSTGGVEAFF.